This T cell receptor (beta chain) was retrieved from a study of molecular identifiers for immune sequencing clone quantification. Study results and limitations: Sizes of highly expanded clones could be underestimated through identical TCRs sharing a barcode.

As concerns this clonotype: Its antigen is not known. One end of the junction is discordant with germline, which a read error may explain.

TCRdb re-analysed the PCR reads in MiXCR, keeping a single row per CDR3 protein. The sample includes a few hundred thousand distinct CDR3 sequences, 24% seen only once; the top ten take 0.74%. Sequenced input: naive CD8+ T cells from blood, with Jurkat cell RNA spiked in. Subset of the sample: FACS-sorted CD8+CD4-CCR7+CD45RA+ naive T cells. This sequence was found in a human donor in good health. Some libraries in this study had Jurkat cell RNA spiked in.

Written as DNA, the CDR3 is TGTGCCAGCAGCCCAGGGGAGTCACTCCTCCACTTT. As protein: CASSPGESLLHF. J is TRBJ1-6 and V is TRBV28; TRBD1 is a possible D gene (6 bases). The CDR3 totals 12 residues. Germline lookup yields CDR1 MDHEN and CDR2 SYDVKM. Full variable domain (rest looked up from reference TRBV28 and TRBJ1-6): DVKVTQSSRYLVKRTGEKVFLECVQDMDHENMFWYRQDPGLGLRLIYFSYDVKMKEKGDIPEGYSVSREKKERFSLILESASTNQTSMYLCASSPGESLLHFGNGTRLTVT.